The entry that follows covers one T cell receptor beta chain sequence. Antigen: not known. The junction differs from germline at one of its ends, possibly a read error. This record belongs to a study of T cell repertoires in aging, cancer and after chemotherapy. Study details: Over several months to years, re-sampled healthy donor repertoires clearly shared clones. Regarding the study as a whole: Healthy donors lost TCR diversity with age mainly through richness, cancer patients through richness and evenness. Rebound thymic output was suggested by rising median generation probability during chemotherapy in each cancer cohort. Age-matched healthy donors had significantly more diverse, less clonal blood TCR repertoires than untreated cancer patients.

Germline V CDR1 and CDR2: SEHNR, FQNEAQ (reference sequence). CDR3 length: 9 amino acids. Multiplex touch-down PCR with TRB-A/B primers amplified rearranged V-D-J TRB sequences. MiXCR, applied by TCRdb to the multiplex PCR reads, yields one record per CDR3 protein. The sample consists of about 11,000 distinct CDR3 sequences, about 24% of them appearing once. The template was genomic DNA from peripheral blood, not RNA. The rearrangement uses TRBV7-9 and TRBJ1-1; D remains ambiguous. The origin of this receptor is a human donor in good health. Sequenced sample: blood. In DNA, the CDR3 is TGTGCCAGCAGCTTAAGCGATCTTTTT. Amino acids: CASSLSDLF.